A selection of T cell receptor beta chains follows, all from one sample in a study of control samples from healthy donors and cancer patients. Repertoires were generated with immunoSEQ multiplex PCR, while TCRdb's copy carries only in-frame clones and drops some. The sample lists some 110,000 clones, approximately 90% occurring once. Sequences were obtained from blood. All receptors derive from a woman aged 70 to 79 in good health. The CDR3 runs from the conserved cysteine through the conserved F or W. Each record gives: V gene, D gene, J gene, clone size, CDR3 protein, CDR3 DNA. D genes are given only for firm matches. The size field is filled for only some rows; it gives once, few, many or a size class.

v_call: TRBV27
d_call: .
j_call: TRBJ1-1
clone_size: .
cdr3_aa: CASSSRTNTEAFF
cdr3_nt: TGTGCCAGCAGTTCCAGGACGAACACTGAAGCTTTCTTT

v_call: TRBV6-6
d_call: .
j_call: TRBJ2-7
clone_size: .
cdr3_aa: CASRGEVDEQYF
cdr3_nt: TGTGCCAGCAGGGGGGAGGTGGACGAGCAGTACTTC

v_call: TRBV6-5
d_call: TRBD2
j_call: TRBJ2-2
clone_size: .
cdr3_aa: CASSYARGENTGELFF
cdr3_nt: TGTGCCAGCAGTTATGCGCGGGGGGAAAACACCGGGGAGCTGTTTTTT

v_call: TRBV20-1
d_call: .
j_call: TRBJ1-5
clone_size: once
cdr3_aa: CSASTGPANQPQHF
cdr3_nt: TGCAGTGCTAGTACCGGACCGGCCAATCAGCCCCAGCATTTT

v_call: TRBV6-6
d_call: .
j_call: TRBJ2-5
clone_size: .
cdr3_aa: CASSYYGGGQETQYF
cdr3_nt: TGTGCCAGCAGTTACTATGGGGGCGGACAAGAGACCCAGTACTTC

v_call: TRBV3-1/TRBV3-2
d_call: .
j_call: TRBJ2-5
clone_size: .
cdr3_aa: CASSQDQETQYF
cdr3_nt: TGTGCCAGCAGCCAGGATCAAGAGACCCAGTACTTC

v_call: TRBV5-1
d_call: .
j_call: TRBJ1-5
clone_size: .
cdr3_aa: CASSLEGDDQPQHF
cdr3_nt: TGCGCCAGCAGCTTGGAAGGTGACGATCAGCCCCAGCATTTT

v_call: TRBV7-9
d_call: .
j_call: TRBJ1-3
clone_size: .
cdr3_aa: CASSSGWGSGNTIYF
cdr3_nt: TGTGCCAGCAGCTCCGGGTGGGGCTCTGGAAACACCATATATTTT

v_call: TRBV19
d_call: .
j_call: TRBJ1-2
clone_size: .
cdr3_aa: CASSIGQGIYGYTF
cdr3_nt: TGTGCCAGTAGTATCGGCCAGGGTATCTATGGCTACACCTTC

v_call: TRBV6-5
d_call: .
j_call: TRBJ1-1
clone_size: .
cdr3_aa: CASSDSWEGNTEAFF
cdr3_nt: TGTGCCAGCAGTGACTCTTGGGAGGGGAACACTGAAGCTTTCTTT

v_call: TRBV5-4
d_call: .
j_call: TRBJ2-5
clone_size: .
cdr3_aa: CASSSRDFQETQYF
cdr3_nt: TGTGCCAGCAGCTCACGGGACTTCCAAGAGACCCAGTACTTC

v_call: TRBV25-1
d_call: TRBD1
j_call: TRBJ1-4
clone_size: .
cdr3_aa: CASSVGGTGGEKLFF
cdr3_nt: TGTGCCAGCAGTGTTGGCGGGACAGGGGGCGAAAAACTGTTTTTT

v_call: TRBV5-1
d_call: TRBD1
j_call: TRBJ2-3
clone_size: once
cdr3_aa: CASRTGSSDTQYF
cdr3_nt: TGCGCCAGCAGGACAGGGAGTTCAGATACGCAGTATTTT

v_call: TRBV14
d_call: TRBD1
j_call: TRBJ2-3
clone_size: .
cdr3_aa: CASSRGQVKGREYF
cdr3_nt: TGTGCCAGCAGTCGCGGACAGGTCAAAGGCCGGGAGTATTTT

v_call: TRBV19
d_call: .
j_call: TRBJ2-3
clone_size: .
cdr3_aa: CASSQNYRGTDTQYF
cdr3_nt: TGTGCCAGTAGCCAGAATTACCGGGGCACAGATACGCAGTATTTT

v_call: TRBV7-2
d_call: .
j_call: TRBJ2-3
clone_size: .
cdr3_aa: CASSLAVGRGDTQYF
cdr3_nt: TGTGCCAGCAGCTTAGCGGTGGGGCGCGGGGATACGCAGTATTTT

v_call: TRBV15
d_call: TRBD1
j_call: TRBJ1-5
clone_size: few
cdr3_aa: CATSRDRTGNQPQHF
cdr3_nt: TGTGCCACCAGCAGAGATAGGACAGGGAATCAGCCCCAGCATTTT

v_call: TRBV25-1
d_call: .
j_call: TRBJ1-1
clone_size: .
cdr3_aa: CASSGMNTEAFF
cdr3_nt: TGTGCCAGCAGTGGGATGAACACTGAAGCTTTCTTT

v_call: TRBV4-1
d_call: .
j_call: TRBJ2-5
clone_size: .
cdr3_aa: CASTAKWGGRGEETQYF
cdr3_nt: TGCGCCAGCACCGCTAAGTGGGGGGGCCGCGGCGAAGAGACCCAGTACTTC

v_call: TRBV5-1
d_call: TRBD1
j_call: TRBJ2-6
clone_size: .
cdr3_aa: CASSSSGTGWPGANVLTF
cdr3_nt: TGCGCCAGCAGCTCCTCCGGGACAGGGTGGCCTGGGGCCAACGTCCTGACTTTC

v_call: TRBV7-9
d_call: TRBD1
j_call: TRBJ1-5
clone_size: .
cdr3_aa: CASSLGQGQDSNQPQHF
cdr3_nt: TGTGCCAGCAGCCTTGGACAGGGGCAAGATAGCAATCAGCCCCAGCATTTT

v_call: TRBV4-1
d_call: .
j_call: TRBJ2-5
clone_size: .
cdr3_aa: CASSQESSFGTQYF
cdr3_nt: TGCGCCAGCAGCCAAGAGTCCAGTTTTGGGACCCAGTACTTC

v_call: TRBV6-4
d_call: TRBD2
j_call: TRBJ2-1
clone_size: .
cdr3_aa: CASSVGTSGGGNEQFF
cdr3_nt: TGTGCCAGCAGTGTAGGGACTAGCGGGGGAGGCAATGAGCAGTTCTTC

v_call: TRBV7-8
d_call: .
j_call: TRBJ2-4
clone_size: .
cdr3_aa: CASSLERGAAKNIQYF
cdr3_nt: TGTGCCAGCAGCTTAGAACGGGGGGCGGCCAAAAACATTCAGTACTTC

v_call: TRBV5-5
d_call: TRBD2
j_call: TRBJ2-2
clone_size: .
cdr3_aa: CASSGGAGTPGTGELFF
cdr3_nt: TGTGCCAGCAGCGGGGGAGCGGGGACTCCGGGCACCGGGGAGCTGTTTTTT

v_call: TRBV19
d_call: .
j_call: TRBJ1-5
clone_size: few
cdr3_aa: CASRIRGIENQPQHF
cdr3_nt: TGTGCCAGTAGGATACGGGGGATCGAGAATCAGCCCCAGCATTTT

v_call: TRBV5-6
d_call: TRBD2
j_call: TRBJ2-5
clone_size: .
cdr3_aa: CASSLAGSGGQETQYF
cdr3_nt: TGTGCCAGCAGCTTGGCCGGTAGCGGGGGGCAAGAGACCCAGTACTTC

v_call: TRBV27
d_call: .
j_call: TRBJ1-1
clone_size: .
cdr3_aa: CASSPRLNTEAFF
cdr3_nt: TGTGCCAGCAGTCCCCGATTGAACACTGAAGCTTTCTTT

v_call: TRBV25-1
d_call: TRBD1
j_call: TRBJ1-6
clone_size: .
cdr3_aa: CASSPRTGNSPLHF
cdr3_nt: TGTGCCAGCAGCCCTCGGACAGGGAACTCACCCCTCCACTTT

v_call: TRBV19
d_call: TRBD1
j_call: TRBJ1-3
clone_size: .
cdr3_aa: CASSATRGTVSGNTIYF
cdr3_nt: TGTGCCAGTAGTGCCACTCGCGGGACAGTCTCTGGAAACACCATATATTTT

v_call: TRBV12-3/TRBV12-4
d_call: .
j_call: TRBJ2-5
clone_size: .
cdr3_aa: CASRQGWETQYF
cdr3_nt: TGTGCCAGCCGGCAGGGTTGGGAGACCCAGTACTTC

v_call: TRBV5-6
d_call: .
j_call: TRBJ1-2
clone_size: .
cdr3_aa: CASRYHQGLYTF
cdr3_nt: TGTGCCAGCAGGTACCATCAGGGCCTCTACACCTTC

v_call: TRBV7-3
d_call: TRBD2
j_call: TRBJ2-2
clone_size: .
cdr3_aa: CASSTGLAGELFF
cdr3_nt: TGTGCCAGCAGCACGGGACTAGCCGGGGAGCTGTTTTTT

v_call: TRBV29-1
d_call: TRBD2
j_call: TRBJ2-5
clone_size: .
cdr3_aa: CSGMTSLTPQETQYF
cdr3_nt: TGCAGCGGCATGACTAGCCTCACCCCCCAAGAGACCCAGTACTTC

v_call: TRBV6-2/TRBV6-3
d_call: TRBD1
j_call: TRBJ2-5
clone_size: .
cdr3_aa: CASSTGQLLGAQYF
cdr3_nt: TGTGCCAGCAGCACGGGACAGCTCCTTGGGGCCCAGTACTTC

v_call: TRBV19
d_call: TRBD1
j_call: TRBJ2-2
clone_size: .
cdr3_aa: CASRIDRGLAGELFF
cdr3_nt: TGTGCCAGTAGGATAGACAGGGGGCTAGCCGGGGAGCTGTTTTTT

v_call: TRBV7-2
d_call: .
j_call: TRBJ2-5
clone_size: .
cdr3_aa: CASSLRFAETQYF
cdr3_nt: TGTGCCAGCAGCTTAAGGTTTGCGGAGACCCAGTACTTC

v_call: TRBV6-2/TRBV6-3
d_call: TRBD1
j_call: TRBJ2-7
clone_size: .
cdr3_aa: CASSQTGTGVHEQYF
cdr3_nt: TGTGCCAGCAGCCAAACCGGGACAGGGGTCCACGAGCAGTACTTC

v_call: TRBV4-1
d_call: .
j_call: TRBJ1-1
clone_size: .
cdr3_aa: CASSQERQAFF
cdr3_nt: TGCGCCAGCAGCCAAGAAAGGCAAGCTTTCTTT

v_call: TRBV7-6
d_call: .
j_call: TRBJ2-7
clone_size: .
cdr3_aa: CASSLAGGKTYEQYF
cdr3_nt: TGTGCCAGCAGCTTAGCCGGCGGGAAAACCTACGAGCAGTACTTC

v_call: TRBV7-3
d_call: .
j_call: TRBJ2-6
clone_size: .
cdr3_aa: CASSLTSSGAGANVLTF
cdr3_nt: TGTGCCAGCAGCTTAACATCTTCGGGGGCGGGGGCCAACGTCCTGACTTTC

v_call: TRBV4-1
d_call: TRBD1
j_call: TRBJ2-1
clone_size: .
cdr3_aa: CASSRQPLTQGATYNEQFF
cdr3_nt: TGCGCCAGCAGCCGACAGCCCCTCACACAGGGGGCGACTTACAATGAGCAGTTCTTC

v_call: TRBV7-8
d_call: TRBD1
j_call: TRBJ1-2
clone_size: once
cdr3_aa: CASSFGTGVGYTF
cdr3_nt: TGTGCCAGCAGCTTCGGGACAGGGGTTGGCTACACCTTC